These 8 T cell receptor beta chains originate from one sample sequenced in a study of blood T cell repertoires in COVID-19. Sequenced by immunoSEQ multiplex PCR; TCRdb stores in-frame clones only, minus some. The sample has approximately 180,000 clones, around 80% seen once; the top ten hold about 7%. The source material was peripheral blood. The receptors originated from a woman in her thirties or forties with COVID-19, enrolled during active disease.

This rearrangement joins TRBV6-5 to TRBJ1-5, with 7 bases that match TRBD1. Per the germline V gene, CDR1 is MNHEY and CDR2 is SVGAGI. The CDR3 loop spans 15 amino acids. Trimming removed 2 bases from V and 5 bases from J; junction bases left unmatched: 6. The CDR3 nucleotides are TGTGCCAGCAGTTACGAGACAGGGAGAGATCAGCCCCAGCATTTT. Its translation is CASSYETGRDQPQHF.

This clone occurred a few times. The rearrangement uses TRBV14 and TRBJ2-1, with TRBD2 matching over 7 bases. Germline CDR1 and CDR2: SGHDN and FVKESK. This CDR3 contains 17 residues. V was pared by 1 base and J by 6 bases, with 12 bases of the junction left unmatched. CDR3 nucleotide sequence: TGTGCCAGCAGCCAAGCCTTCACCGCGGGAGCCGCCAATGAGCAGTTCTTC. It yields the protein CASSQAFTAGAANEQFF. The variable domain in full, completed from reference TRBV14 and TRBJ2-1, reads EAGVTQFPSHSVIEKGQTVTLRCDPISGHDNLYWYRRVMGKEIKFLLHFVKESKQDESGMPNNRFLAERTGGTYSTLKVQPAELEDSGVYFCASSQAFTAGAANEQFFGPGTRLTVL.

This rearrangement joins TRBV19 to TRBJ1-5; 10 bases line up with TRBD1. The CDR3 totals 15 residues. The J segment lost 6 bases and the V segment lost 5 bases, leaving 7 bases of the junction unmatched. CDR1 and CDR2 (germline): LNHDA, SQIVND (reference sequence). CDR3 DNA sequence: TGTGCCAGTAGTGCGTCGACAGGGGGCGGTCAGCCCCAGCATTTT. Protein sequence: CASSASTGGGQPQHF.

V usage is TRBV7-2 and J usage is TRBJ1-5; D perhaps matches TRBD1 (6 bases). The CDR3 is made up of 15 amino acids. Germline CDR1 is SGHTA and CDR2 is FQGNSA. The V end was cut by 4 bases, the J end by 2 bases, with 12 bases between. The CDR3, as DNA: TGTGCCAGCAGCTCTCAGGGACATGGCAATCAGCCCCAGCATTTT. Protein sequence: CASSSQGHGNQPQHF.

This chain connects TRBV27 to TRBJ1-2; maybe TRBD1 (5 bases). V was trimmed by 7 bases and J by 2 bases, leaving 17 bases between them. The CDR3 length is 15 residues. Per the germline V gene, CDR1 is MNHEY and CDR2 is SMNVEV (reference sequence). This chain's CDR3 is CASTLRSGGNYGYTF. The CDR3 nucleotides read TGTGCCAGCACCCTTCGGTCCGGGGGAAACTATGGCTACACCTTC.

The chain is built from TRBV14 and TRBJ1-1, with D unresolved. Germline V gene data show CDR1 as SGHDN and CDR2 as FVKESK. CDR3 size: 16 residues. Deletions cut 0 bases from V and 2 bases from J, with 13 bases between. The CDR3 DNA reads as TGTGCCAGCAGCCAAGATGGTGAGACACCCAACACTGAAGCTTTCTTT. Translated, it gives CASSQDGETPNTEAFF. The full variable domain, with the rest looked up from reference TRBV14 and TRBJ1-1, is EAGVTQFPSHSVIEKGQTVTLRCDPISGHDNLYWYRRVMGKEIKFLLHFVKESKQDESGMPNNRFLAERTGGTYSTLKVQPAELEDSGVYFCASSQDGETPNTEAFFGQGTRLTVV.

The rearrangement links TRBV24-1 to TRBJ2-2; 7 bases fit TRBD2. The germline V gene has CDR1 KGHDR and CDR2 SFDVKD. Germline trimming cut 8 bases from V and 5 bases from J; bases unmatched to any gene: 7. The CDR3 spans 14 residues. CDR3 sequence reads: CATMTEGGTGELFF. DNA of the CDR3: TGTGCCACCATGACGGAGGGAGGGACCGGGGAGCTGTTTTTT.

The chain carries TRBV19 and TRBJ1-5; D remains unclear. Trimming pared 3 bases from V and 2 bases from J, leaving 17 bases between. CDR1 LNHDA and CDR2 SQIVND come from the germline V gene (reference sequence). There are 17 residues in the CDR3. CDR3 nucleotides: TGTGCCAGTAGTATTTTAATTGGCCCCGGGGGCAATCAGCCCCAGCATTTT. As protein: CASSILIGPGGNQPQHF.